A single sample gave rise to the 30 T cell receptor beta chains below, sequenced in a study of CD4+ T cells in melanoma. Assay used: immunoSEQ multiplex PCR; TCRdb lists only in-frame clones, some missing. The sample records over 9,000 clones, over 60% being singletons. Material: cells from a culture (not recorded whether cultured in vitro). Every receptor here comes from a human donor with melanoma.

The rearrangement joins TRBV5-1 to TRBJ2-5; 7 bases align to TRBD1. The J call may be in error: the DNA end matches TRBJ2-7 better. The CDR3 covers 15 residues. Germline CDR1 reads SGHRS; CDR2 reads YFSETQ. The CDR3 sequence: CASSLAGTEGDEQYF. In nucleotides, the CDR3 is TGCGCCAGCAGCTTGGCCGGGACAGAAGGAGACGAGCAGTACTTC.

This rearrangement joins TRBV6-5 to TRBJ1-1; 9 positions match TRBD1. V shed 5 bases, J shed 7 bases, and the junction held 8 bases outside the gene matches. This CDR3 contains 14 residues. From germline, CDR1 is MNHEY and CDR2 SVGAGI. CDR3 sequence (DNA): TGTGCCAGCAGTGAATACGGACAGGGGAGTGAAGCTTTCTTT. This sequence encodes CASSEYGQGSEAFF.

The V call is TRBV7-6, the J call TRBJ2-1; the D is unclear. Germline V CDR1 and CDR2: SGHVS, FNYEAQ. Trimming took 6 bases from V and 4 from J, leaving 10 bases between them. The CDR3 contains 13 residues. The CDR3 is CASSLEPYNEQFF. In DNA, the CDR3 is TGTGCCAGCAGTCTCGAACCGTACAATGAGCAGTTCTTC.

The chain links TRBV30 to TRBJ1-2; no clear D. CDR3 length: 12 residues. With 4 bases removed from V and 4 bases from J, the gap between germline ends came to 10 bases. Germline-derived CDR1 and CDR2 are GTSNPN and SVGIG (reference sequence). Here the CDR3 DNA reads TGTGCCTGGACCCATGACACCTATGGCTACACCTTC. Its translation is CAWTHDTYGYTF.

J is TRBJ1-2 and V is TRBV7-8; 9 bases fit TRBD1. Germline V gene lookup returns CDR1 SGHVS and CDR2 FQNEAQ. The CDR3 covers 14 residues. V shed 5 bases, J shed 4 bases, and the junction held 5 bases outside the gene matches. The CDR3 protein is CASSPLGQGYGYTF. The CDR3 DNA sequence: TGTGCCAGCAGCCCCCTGGGACAGGGCTATGGCTACACCTTC.

This clone was detected a few times. The chain has TRBV9 and TRBJ1-1; D is ambiguous. Trimming stripped 4 bases from V and 2 bases from J, with 12 bases between. From germline, CDR1 is SGDLS and CDR2 YYNGEE. The CDR3 has 14 amino acids. The CDR3 DNA reads as TGTGCCAGCAGCTTAGACACAAGAAACACTGAAGCTTTCTTT. The encoded protein is CASSLDTRNTEAFF.

This clone was seen only once. V gene TRBV18 combines with J gene TRBJ2-4; the D gene is possibly TRBD1 (5 bases). Trimming took off 4 bases at V and 1 base at J, with 11 bases between the two ends. The germline gives CDR1 KGHSH, CDR2 LQKENI. This CDR3 comprises 15 residues. CDR3 sequence: CASSLGVLAKNIQYF. CDR3 bases: TGTGCCAGCTCACTAGGGGTTCTGGCCAAAAACATTCAGTACTTC.

The chain employs TRBV5-1 and TRBJ2-7; D not resolved. Germline CDR1 SGHRS, CDR2 YFSETQ. The V and J ends lost 6 bases and 3 bases respectively, with 10 bases between them. There are 12 residues in the CDR3. CDR3 DNA sequence: TGCGCCAGCACAGCGACGGGCTACGAGCAGTACTTC. Its translation is CASTATGYEQYF.

Here the CDR3 DNA reads TGTGCCAGCAGCTTAGGCCCAGGGAACACTGAAGCTTTCTTT. Protein product: CASSLGPGNTEAFF. The chain employs TRBV7-3 and TRBJ1-1; unclear D gene. V was pared by 2 bases and J by 1 base, with 8 bases between. The length of the CDR3 is 14 residues. Germline lookup yields CDR1 SGHTA and CDR2 FQGTGA.

The genes are TRBV7-3 and TRBJ2-5; 14 bases match TRBD2. The CDR3 covers 16 residues. Germline V lookup: CDR1 SGHTA, CDR2 FQGTGA. V was pared by 1 base and J by 5 bases, with 3 bases of the junction left unmatched. The CDR3 reads CASSLIGTSGGETQYF. CDR3 coding DNA: TGTGCCAGCAGCTTAATCGGGACTAGCGGGGGTGAGACCCAGTACTTC.

The chain employs TRBV2 and TRBJ1-2; D gene ambiguous. V was clipped by 2 bases and J by 9 bases, with 10 bases between them. CDR1 and CDR2 (germline): SNHLY, FYNNEI. This CDR3 has 12 residues. The CDR3 sequence is CASSESGLSYTF. The CDR3 DNA reads as TGTGCCAGCAGTGAATCAGGACTTAGCTACACCTTC.

The J gene is TRBJ2-3, the V gene TRBV9; D is perhaps TRBD1 or TRBD2 (6 bases each). Trimming removed 4 bases from V and 0 bases from J, with 18 bases in between. CDR1 and CDR2 from the germline V gene are SGDLS and YYNGEE. This CDR3 is built from 17 residues. This CDR3 reads CASSFRQGGSSTDTQYF. The CDR3, as DNA: TGTGCCAGCAGCTTCCGCCAAGGGGGGTCCAGCACAGATACGCAGTATTTT. The full variable domain, its missing parts supplied by reference TRBV9 and TRBJ2-3, is DSGVTQTPKHLITATGQRVTLRCSPRSGDLSVYWYQQSLDQGLQFLIQYYNGEERAKGNILERFSAQQFPDLHSELNLSSLELGDSALYFCASSFRQGGSSTDTQYFGPGTRLTVL.

The gene calls are TRBV6-1 and TRBJ2-7; 9 nucleotides align to TRBD1. J lost 1 base, V lost 5 bases, and 6 bases had no gene match. This CDR3 is built from 15 residues. The germline CDR1 and CDR2 sequences are MNHNS and SASEGT. The CDR3 loop is CASSPFGTGSYEQYF. CDR3 nucleotide sequence: TGTGCCAGCAGTCCCTTTGGGACAGGGTCCTACGAGCAGTACTTC.

The rearrangement uses TRBV4-1 and TRBJ2-3; 7 bases map to TRBD2. V gave up 3 bases and J gave up 6 bases; unmatched junction bases: 12. CDR3 length: 16 residues. Germline V CDR1 and CDR2: MGHRA, YSYEKL. CDR3 DNA sequence: TGCGCCAGCAGCCACCCAATGGGGGGGTCGAGGGATACGCAGTATTTT. Protein sequence: CASSHPMGGSRDTQYF.

The chain combines TRBV5-1 with TRBJ1-6, with D possibly being TRBD1 (6 bases). With 0 bases removed from V and 10 bases from J, the gap between germline ends came to 14 bases. The germline V gene encodes CDR1 SGHRS and CDR2 YFSETQ. The CDR3 is made up of 15 amino acids. The CDR3 is CASSLEAGEESPLHF. The CDR3 nucleotides are TGCGCCAGCAGCTTGGAAGCAGGGGAAGAGTCACCCCTCCACTTT.

This clone was counted a single time. The chain couples TRBV2 to TRBJ2-4, with 10 bases aligning to TRBD2. After removal of 6 bases from V and 7 bases from J, the junction contained 0 bases not matched to a gene. The CDR3 extends over 12 amino acids. Germline loops: CDR1 SNHLY, CDR2 FYNNEI. CDR3 sequence (DNA): TGTGCCAGCAGAGCGGGGGGGAACATTCAGTACTTC. Protein product: CASRAGGNIQYF.

This clone appeared a few times. This sequence joins TRBV2 and TRBJ2-7; 11 bases match TRBD2. The J segment lost 3 bases and the V segment lost 6 bases, leaving 4 bases of the junction unmatched. Germline lookup yields CDR1 SNHLY and CDR2 FYNNEI. The CDR3 length is 14 residues. Here the CDR3 reads CASSLTSGIYEQYF. The CDR3 DNA reads as TGTGCCAGCAGCCTGACTAGCGGGATCTACGAGCAGTACTTC.

The chain is built from TRBV5-1 and TRBJ2-5; D unresolved. The CDR3 has 13 amino acids. Between the trimmed V and J ends, which lost 2 bases and 4 bases, there was a span of 9 bases. Germline CDR1 and CDR2: SGHRS and YFSETQ. The CDR3 nucleotides read TGCGCCAGCAGCTTAAACATCCGAGAGACCCAGTACTTC. This codes for CASSLNIRETQYF.

The gene calls are TRBV5-1 and TRBJ2-7; a possible D gene is TRBD2 (6 bases). There are 14 residues in the CDR3. Germline values: CDR1 SGHRS, CDR2 YFSETQ. The V end was cut by 3 bases, the J end by 3 bases, with 13 bases between. Written as DNA, the CDR3 is TGCGCCAGCAGCTGGGACTTGAGGGGCTACGAGCAGTACTTC. This gives the protein CASSWDLRGYEQYF.

The chain combines TRBV5-1 with TRBJ2-7; D might be TRBD2 (5 bases). The CDR3 covers 15 residues. V was trimmed by 4 bases and J by 6 bases, leaving 20 bases between them. The V gene's germline CDR1 is SGHRS and CDR2 YFSETQ. CDR3 sequence: CASSLLGVSSGEQYF. The DNA for the CDR3 is TGCGCCAGCAGCCTGCTCGGGGTCTCGAGCGGCGAGCAGTACTTC.

The rearrangement uses TRBV5-1 and TRBJ2-2; 8 nucleotides align to TRBD2. CDR3 length: 15 residues. J lost 6 bases, V lost 2 bases, and 6 bases had no gene match. CDR1 is SGHRS, CDR2 YFSETQ, per germline. The CDR3 sequence: CASSFSGGGAGELFF. In DNA form, the CDR3 reads TGCGCCAGCAGCTTCAGCGGGGGAGGAGCCGGGGAGCTGTTTTTT.

The V and J genes are TRBV6-5 and TRBJ1-1; D unclear. The CDR3 extends over 13 amino acids. V was cut by 2 bases and J by 7 bases, with 11 bases left in between. The germline V gene has CDR1 MNHEY and CDR2 SVGAGI. The CDR3 sequence: CASSYTRSSEAFF. CDR3 sequence (DNA): TGTGCCAGCAGTTACACAAGAAGCAGTGAAGCTTTCTTT.

This clone was recorded a few times. The chain recombines TRBV4-1 with TRBJ1-2, with D possibly TRBD1 on 5 matching bases. The length of the CDR3 is 16 residues. Germline V CDR1 and CDR2: MGHRA, YSYEKL. Between the trimmed V and J ends, which lost 4 bases and 0 bases, there was a span of 15 bases. This CDR3 is CASSPSQGQANYGYTF. The CDR3 DNA is TGCGCCAGCAGCCCCTCACAAGGACAAGCTAACTATGGCTACACCTTC.

This clone was counted between two and nine times. This chain uses TRBV4-2 with TRBJ1-2, with TRBD1 matching over 7 bases. Germline V gene data show CDR1 as LGHNA and CDR2 as YNFKEQ. V shed 2 bases, J shed 5 bases, and the junction held 8 bases outside the gene matches. The length of the CDR3 is 15 residues. Here the CDR3 reads CASSQRPDRPYGYTF. CDR3 in DNA: TGTGCCAGCAGCCAAAGGCCGGACAGGCCGTATGGCTACACCTTC.

The chain employs TRBV30 and TRBJ1-6, with a weak D call TRBD1 (6 bases). Trimming shortened V by 5 bases and J by 5 bases, and 10 bases separated the two germline ends. CDR1 GTSNPN and CDR2 SVGIG come from the germline V gene (reference sequence). This CDR3 contains 13 residues. The CDR3 nucleotides read TGTGCCTGGGGCAGGGGACATAATTCACCCCTCCACTTT. Translated: CAWGRGHNSPLHF.

J is TRBJ2-7 and V is TRBV5-1; weak D call: TRBD1 (5 bases). V dropped 6 bases and J dropped 2 bases, with 15 bases sitting between them. This CDR3 comprises 14 residues. The germline V gene has CDR1 SGHRS and CDR2 YFSETQ. CDR3 sequence reads: CASKGAALAYEQYF. The CDR3 DNA sequence: TGCGCCAGCAAAGGGGCAGCCCTGGCCTACGAGCAGTACTTC.

J is TRBJ1-2 and V is TRBV7-8; the D is unclear. Germline V gene data show CDR1 as SGHVS and CDR2 as FQNEAQ. CDR3 length: 16 amino acids. Trimming took off 4 bases at V and 0 bases at J, with 15 bases between the two ends. The CDR3 DNA sequence: TGTGCCAGCAGCTCCCTGTGGACGGAGGCTAACTATGGCTACACCTTC. Encoded protein: CASSSLWTEANYGYTF.

The chain recombines TRBV5-1 with TRBJ2-2; D is uncertain. The CDR3 is made up of 15 amino acids. CDR1 SGHRS and CDR2 YFSETQ come from the germline V gene. V was shortened by 0 bases and J by 7 bases, with 13 bases between the two germline ends. CDR3 protein: CASSLENNLSGELFF. For the CDR3, the DNA is TGCGCCAGCAGCTTGGAAAACAACTTGAGCGGGGAGCTGTTTTTT.

This clone was seen a handful of times. The V and J genes are TRBV7-6 and TRBJ2-1; either TRBD1 or TRBD2 may fit D (5 bases each). Germline V gives CDR1 SGHVS, CDR2 FNYEAQ. CDR3 size: 15 residues. V gave up 5 bases and J gave up 0 bases, with 11 bases separating them. CDR3 protein: CASSLSGGSYNEQFF. The CDR3 DNA reads as TGTGCCAGCAGCCTCAGTGGGGGCTCCTACAATGAGCAGTTCTTC.

This clone was seen only a few times. This sequence joins TRBV7-3 and TRBJ1-2; D may be TRBD1 (5 bases). V lost 5 bases to trimming and J lost 3 bases, with 16 bases between them. CDR3 length: 15 amino acids. Germline CDR1 and CDR2: SGHTA and FQGTGA. CDR3 sequence reads: CASSLSGEGYYGYTF. The CDR3 nucleotides are TGTGCCAGCAGCCTCAGCGGGGAGGGGTACTATGGCTACACCTTC.